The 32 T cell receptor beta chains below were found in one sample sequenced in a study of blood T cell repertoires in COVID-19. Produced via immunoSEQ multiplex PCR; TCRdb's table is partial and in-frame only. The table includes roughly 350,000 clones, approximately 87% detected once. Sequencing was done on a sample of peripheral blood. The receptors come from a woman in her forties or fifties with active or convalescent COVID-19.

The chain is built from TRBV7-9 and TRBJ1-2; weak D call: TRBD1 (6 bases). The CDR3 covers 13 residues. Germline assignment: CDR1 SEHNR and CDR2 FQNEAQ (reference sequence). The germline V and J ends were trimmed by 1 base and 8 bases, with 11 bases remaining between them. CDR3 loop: CASSLEQGGGYTF. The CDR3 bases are TGTGCCAGCAGCTTAGAACAGGGCGGAGGCTACACCTTC.

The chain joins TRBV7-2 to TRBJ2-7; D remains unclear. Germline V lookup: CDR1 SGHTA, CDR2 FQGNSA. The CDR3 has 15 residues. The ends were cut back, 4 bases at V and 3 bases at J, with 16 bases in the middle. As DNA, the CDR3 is TGTGCCAGCAGCTCCCAACGGAGCACCCTCTACGAGCAGTACTTC. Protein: CASSSQRSTLYEQYF.

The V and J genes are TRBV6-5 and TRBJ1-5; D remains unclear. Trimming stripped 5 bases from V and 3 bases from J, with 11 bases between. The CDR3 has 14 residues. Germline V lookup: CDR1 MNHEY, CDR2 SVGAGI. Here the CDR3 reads CASSNGGYNQPQHF. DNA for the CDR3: TGTGCCAGCAGTAACGGCGGCTACAATCAGCCCCAGCATTTT.

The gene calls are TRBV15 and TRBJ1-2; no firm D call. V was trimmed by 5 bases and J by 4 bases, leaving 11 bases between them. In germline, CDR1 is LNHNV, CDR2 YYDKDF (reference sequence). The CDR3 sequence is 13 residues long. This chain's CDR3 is CATSDILSYGYTF. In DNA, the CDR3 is TGTGCCACCAGCGACATACTCTCCTATGGCTACACCTTC.

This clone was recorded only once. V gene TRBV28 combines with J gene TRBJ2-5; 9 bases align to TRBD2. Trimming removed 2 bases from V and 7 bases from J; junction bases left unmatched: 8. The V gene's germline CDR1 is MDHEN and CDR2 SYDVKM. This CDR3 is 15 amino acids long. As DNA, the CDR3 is TGTGCCAGCAGTTTAGGTAGCGGGAGCCTTGGGACCCAGTACTTC. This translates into CASSLGSGSLGTQYF. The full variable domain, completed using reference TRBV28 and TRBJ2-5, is DVKVTQSSRYLVKRTGEKVFLECVQDMDHENMFWYRQDPGLGLRLIYFSYDVKMKEKGDIPEGYSVSREKKERFSLILESASTNQTSMYLCASSLGSGSLGTQYFGPGTRLLVL.

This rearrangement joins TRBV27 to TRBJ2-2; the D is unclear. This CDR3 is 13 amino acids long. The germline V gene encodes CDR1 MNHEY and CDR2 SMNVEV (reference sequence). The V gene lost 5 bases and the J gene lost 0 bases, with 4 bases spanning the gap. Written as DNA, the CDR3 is TGTGCCAGCAGTCTCGCGAACACCGGGGAGCTGTTTTTT. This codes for CASSLANTGELFF.

For the CDR3, the DNA is TGCGCCAGCAGCCAAGGGGCAGGGGGCGACTATGGCTACACCTTC. Its protein product is CASSQGAGGDYGYTF. This chain links TRBV4-3 with TRBJ1-2; 8 bases line up with TRBD1. After removal of 1 base from V and 3 bases from J, the junction contained 4 bases not matched to a gene. The CDR3 runs to 15 residues. Germline V gene data show CDR1 as LGHNA and CDR2 as YSLEER.

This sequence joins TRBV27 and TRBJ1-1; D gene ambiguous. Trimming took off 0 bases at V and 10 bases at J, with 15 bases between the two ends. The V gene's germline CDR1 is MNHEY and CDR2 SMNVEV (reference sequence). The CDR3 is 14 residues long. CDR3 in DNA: TGTGCCAGCAGTTTATCTAGTCGTACGACACGAGCTTTCTTT. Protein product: CASSLSSRTTRAFF.

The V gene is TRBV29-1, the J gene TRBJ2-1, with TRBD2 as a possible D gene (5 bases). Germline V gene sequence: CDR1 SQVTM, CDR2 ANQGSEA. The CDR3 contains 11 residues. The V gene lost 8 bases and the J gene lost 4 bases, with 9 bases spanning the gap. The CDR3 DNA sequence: TGCAGCTTCGGGATTTACAATGAGCAGTTCTTC. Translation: CSFGIYNEQFF.

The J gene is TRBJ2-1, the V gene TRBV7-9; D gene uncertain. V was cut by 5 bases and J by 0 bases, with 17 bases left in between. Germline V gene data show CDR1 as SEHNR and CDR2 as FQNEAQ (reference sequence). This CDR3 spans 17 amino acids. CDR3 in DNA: TGTGCCAGCAGCCCGACCGCTGACACGAGCTCCTACAATGAGCAGTTCTTC. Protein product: CASSPTADTSSYNEQFF.

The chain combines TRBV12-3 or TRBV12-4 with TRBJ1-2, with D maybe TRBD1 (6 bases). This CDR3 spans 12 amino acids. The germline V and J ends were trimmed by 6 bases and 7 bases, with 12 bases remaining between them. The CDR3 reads CASRTQGSGYTF. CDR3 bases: TGTGCCAGCAGGACACAGGGAAGTGGCTACACCTTC.

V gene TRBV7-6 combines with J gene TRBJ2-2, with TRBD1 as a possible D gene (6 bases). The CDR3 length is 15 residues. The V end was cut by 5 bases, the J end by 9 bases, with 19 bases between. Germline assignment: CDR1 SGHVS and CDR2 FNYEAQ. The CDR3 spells CASSLTGQNVRELFF. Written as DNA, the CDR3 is TGTGCCAGCAGCCTTACAGGACAGAATGTACGGGAGCTGTTTTTT.

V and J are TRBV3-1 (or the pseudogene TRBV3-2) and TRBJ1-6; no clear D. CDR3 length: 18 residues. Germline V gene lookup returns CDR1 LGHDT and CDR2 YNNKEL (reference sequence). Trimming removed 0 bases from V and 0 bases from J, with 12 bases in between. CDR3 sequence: CASSQDPAGFSYNSPLHF. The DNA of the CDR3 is TGTGCCAGCAGCCAAGATCCGGCGGGGTTCTCCTATAATTCACCCCTCCACTTT.

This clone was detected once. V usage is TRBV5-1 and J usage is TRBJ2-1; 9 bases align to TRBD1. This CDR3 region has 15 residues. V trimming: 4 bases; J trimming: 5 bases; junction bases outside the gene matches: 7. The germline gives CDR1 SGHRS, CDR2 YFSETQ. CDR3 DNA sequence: TGCGCCAGCAGCCCGGGACAGGGTGGTCACAATGAGCAGTTCTTC. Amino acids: CASSPGQGGHNEQFF.

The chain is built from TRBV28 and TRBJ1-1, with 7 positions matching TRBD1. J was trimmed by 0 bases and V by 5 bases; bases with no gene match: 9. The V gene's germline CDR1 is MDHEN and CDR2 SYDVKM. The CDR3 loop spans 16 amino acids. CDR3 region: CASSLSTGTVNTEAFF. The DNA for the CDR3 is TGTGCCAGCAGTCTGTCAACCGGGACAGTGAACACTGAAGCTTTCTTT.

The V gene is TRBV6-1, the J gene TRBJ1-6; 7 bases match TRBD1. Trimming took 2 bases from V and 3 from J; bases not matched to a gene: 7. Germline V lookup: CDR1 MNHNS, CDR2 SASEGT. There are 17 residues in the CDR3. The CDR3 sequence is CASSERTGPNYNSPLHF. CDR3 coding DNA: TGTGCCAGCAGTGAACGGACAGGACCTAACTATAATTCACCCCTCCACTTT.

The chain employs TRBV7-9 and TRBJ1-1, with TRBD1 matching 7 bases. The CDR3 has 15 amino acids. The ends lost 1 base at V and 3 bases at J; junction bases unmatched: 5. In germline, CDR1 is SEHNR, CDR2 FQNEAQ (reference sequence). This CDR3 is CASSLGLGGDTEAFF. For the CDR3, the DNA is TGTGCCAGCAGCTTAGGCCTAGGGGGCGACACTGAAGCTTTCTTT.

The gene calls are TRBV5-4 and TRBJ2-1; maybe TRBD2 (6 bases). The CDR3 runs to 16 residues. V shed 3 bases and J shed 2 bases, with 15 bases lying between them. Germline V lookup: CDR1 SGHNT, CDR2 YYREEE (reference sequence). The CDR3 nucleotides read TGTGCCAGCAGCTCTATCCGGGACTTCGCCTACAATGAGCAGTTCTTC. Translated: CASSSIRDFAYNEQFF.

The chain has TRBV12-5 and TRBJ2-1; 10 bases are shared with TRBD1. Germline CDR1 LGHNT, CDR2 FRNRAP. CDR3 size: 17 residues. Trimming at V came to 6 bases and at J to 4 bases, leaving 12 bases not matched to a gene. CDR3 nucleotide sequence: TGTGCTAGTGGCACTGGGCCGCCGGGACAGGGGTACAATGAGCAGTTCTTC. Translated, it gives CASGTGPPGQGYNEQFF.

CDR3 residues: CASSLATGLSSYNEQFF. As DNA, the CDR3 is TGTGCCAGCAGCCTCGCCACAGGGCTGAGCTCCTACAATGAGCAGTTCTTC. The chain employs TRBV3-1 (or the pseudogene TRBV3-2) and TRBJ2-1, with TRBD1 as a possible D gene (6 bases). With 4 bases removed from V and 0 bases from J, the gap between germline ends came to 16 bases. CDR1 LGHDT and CDR2 YNNKEL come from the germline V gene (reference sequence). The CDR3 loop spans 17 amino acids.

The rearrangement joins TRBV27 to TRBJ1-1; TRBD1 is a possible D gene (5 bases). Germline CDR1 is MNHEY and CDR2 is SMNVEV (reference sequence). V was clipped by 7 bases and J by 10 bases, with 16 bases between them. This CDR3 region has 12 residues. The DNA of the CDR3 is TGTGCCAGCAACCATGGGGGGGAAGTAGCTTTCTTT. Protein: CASNHGGEVAFF.

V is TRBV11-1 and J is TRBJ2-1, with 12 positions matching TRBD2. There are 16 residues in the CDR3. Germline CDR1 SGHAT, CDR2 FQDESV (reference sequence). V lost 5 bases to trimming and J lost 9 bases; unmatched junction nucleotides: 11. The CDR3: CASSPRTSGISSEQFF. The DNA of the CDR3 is TGTGCCAGCAGCCCCCGGACTAGCGGGATTAGCAGTGAGCAGTTCTTC.

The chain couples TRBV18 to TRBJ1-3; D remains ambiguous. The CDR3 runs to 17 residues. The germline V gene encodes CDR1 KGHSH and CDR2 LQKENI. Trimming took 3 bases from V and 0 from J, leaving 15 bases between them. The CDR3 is CASSPLEGLISGNTIYF. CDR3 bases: TGTGCCAGCTCACCCTTAGAGGGCCTTATCTCTGGAAACACCATATATTTT. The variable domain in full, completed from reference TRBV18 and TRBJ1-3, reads NAGVMQNPRHLVRRRGQEARLRCSPMKGHSHVYWYRQLPEEGLKFMVYLQKENIIDESGMPKERFSAEFPKEGPSILRIQQVVRGDSAAYFCASSPLEGLISGNTIYFGEGSWLTVV.

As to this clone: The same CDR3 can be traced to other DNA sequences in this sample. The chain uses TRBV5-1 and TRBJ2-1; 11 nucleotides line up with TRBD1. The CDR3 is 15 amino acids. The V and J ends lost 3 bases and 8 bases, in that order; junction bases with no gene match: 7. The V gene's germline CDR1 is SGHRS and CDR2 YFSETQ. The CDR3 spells CASSSGQGAVDEQFF. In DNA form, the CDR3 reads TGCGCCAGCAGCTCTGGACAGGGGGCGGTCGATGAGCAGTTCTTC.

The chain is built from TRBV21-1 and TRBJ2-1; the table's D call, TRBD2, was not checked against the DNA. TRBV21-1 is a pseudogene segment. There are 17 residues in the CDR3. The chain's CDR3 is CASNGMAGQPRYNEQFF. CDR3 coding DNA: TGTGCCAGCAACGGGATGGCGGGCCAGCCGAGGTACAATGAGCAGTTCTTC.

CDR3 coding DNA: TGTGCCAGCAGCTTGCGGGGGAGAGATAATTCACCCCTCCACTTT. Translating gives CASSLRGRDNSPLHF. The gene calls are TRBV7-3 and TRBJ1-6, with D perhaps matching TRBD1 (5 bases). The CDR3 extends over 15 amino acids. V was pared by 3 bases and J by 5 bases, with 11 bases between. The germline V gene has CDR1 SGHTA and CDR2 FQGTGA.

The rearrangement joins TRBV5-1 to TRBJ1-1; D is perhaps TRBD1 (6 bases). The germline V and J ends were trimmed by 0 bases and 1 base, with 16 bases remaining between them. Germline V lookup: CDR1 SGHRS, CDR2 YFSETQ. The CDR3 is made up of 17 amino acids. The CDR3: CASSLDSRDNKNTEAFF. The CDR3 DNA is TGCGCCAGCAGCTTGGACTCTAGGGACAACAAGAACACTGAAGCTTTCTTT. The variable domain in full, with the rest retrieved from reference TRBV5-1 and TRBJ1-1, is KAGVTQTPRYLIKTRGQQVTLSCSPISGHRSVSWYQQTPGQGLQFLFEYFSETQRNKGNFPGRFSGRQFSNSRSEMNVSTLELGDSALYLCASSLDSRDNKNTEAFFGQGTRLTVV.

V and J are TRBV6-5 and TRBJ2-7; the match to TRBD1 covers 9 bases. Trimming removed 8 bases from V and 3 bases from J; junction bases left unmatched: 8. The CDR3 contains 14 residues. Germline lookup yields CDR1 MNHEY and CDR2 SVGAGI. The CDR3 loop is CASRQGQGVYEQYF. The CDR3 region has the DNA TGTGCCAGCCGCCAGGGACAGGGAGTCTACGAGCAGTACTTC.

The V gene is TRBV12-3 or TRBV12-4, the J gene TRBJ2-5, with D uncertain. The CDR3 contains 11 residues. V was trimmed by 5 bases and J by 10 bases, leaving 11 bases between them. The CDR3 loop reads CASSPRGVQYF. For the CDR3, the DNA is TGTGCCAGCAGTCCCCGCGGTGTCCAGTACTTC.

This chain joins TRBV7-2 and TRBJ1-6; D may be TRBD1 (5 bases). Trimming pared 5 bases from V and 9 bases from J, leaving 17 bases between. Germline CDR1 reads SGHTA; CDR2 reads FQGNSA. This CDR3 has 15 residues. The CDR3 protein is CASSPQGGASSPLHF. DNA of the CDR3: TGTGCCAGCAGCCCCCAAGGAGGGGCTAGTTCACCCCTCCACTTT.

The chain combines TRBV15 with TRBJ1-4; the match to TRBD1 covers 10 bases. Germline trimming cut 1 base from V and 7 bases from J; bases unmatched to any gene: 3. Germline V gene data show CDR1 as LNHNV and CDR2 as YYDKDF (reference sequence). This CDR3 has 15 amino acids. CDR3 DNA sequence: TGTGCCACCAGCAGAGGGGACAGGGGAGGTGAAAAACTGTTTTTT. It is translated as CATSRGDRGGEKLFF.

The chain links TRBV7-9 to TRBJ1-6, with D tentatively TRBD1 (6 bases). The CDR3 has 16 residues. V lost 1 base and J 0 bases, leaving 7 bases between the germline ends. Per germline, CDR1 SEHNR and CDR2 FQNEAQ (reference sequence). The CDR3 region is CASSLVQGSYNSPLHF. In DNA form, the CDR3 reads TGTGCCAGCAGCTTAGTACAGGGCTCCTATAATTCACCCCTCCACTTT.